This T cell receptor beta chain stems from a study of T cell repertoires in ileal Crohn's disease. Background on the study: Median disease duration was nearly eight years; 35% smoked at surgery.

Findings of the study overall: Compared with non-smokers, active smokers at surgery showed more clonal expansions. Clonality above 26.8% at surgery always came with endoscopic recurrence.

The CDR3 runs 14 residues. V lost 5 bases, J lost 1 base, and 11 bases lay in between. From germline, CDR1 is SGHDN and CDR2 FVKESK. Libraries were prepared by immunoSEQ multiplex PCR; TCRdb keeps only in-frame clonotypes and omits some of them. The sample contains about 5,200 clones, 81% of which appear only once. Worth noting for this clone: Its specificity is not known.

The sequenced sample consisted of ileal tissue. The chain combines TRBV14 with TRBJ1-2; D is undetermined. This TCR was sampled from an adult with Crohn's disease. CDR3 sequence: CASSWKRLNYGYTF. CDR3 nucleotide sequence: TGTGCCAGCAGCTGGAAGAGACTTAACTATGGCTACACCTTC.